Following are 21 T cell receptor beta chains from one sample sequenced in a study of vaccination and CD4 T cells after COVID-19. Treatment given: approximately nine-day PBMC culture with coronavirus spike peptide pools or control peptides (ViraFEST assay). CD4+ T cells that came from the unexposed donor were collected before the COVID-19 pandemic (2011-2018). The antigens for these receptors are not known. The Oncomine TCR Beta short-read assay sequenced DNA from cultured CD4+ T cells. From the PCR reads, TCRdb called clonotypes with MiXCR, one entry per CDR3 protein. The table records 7,000 or so distinct CDR3 sequences, about 45% of them present only once. Sequencing was done on a sample of CD4+ T cells from blood, cultured in vitro. The receptors were gathered from a human donor in good health.

This clonotype was recorded a few times. The rearrangement links TRBV20-1 to TRBJ2-3, with D tentatively TRBD2 (6 bases). The CDR3 is 15 amino acids. Germline CDR1 DFQATT, CDR2 SNEGSKA (reference sequence). V lost 5 bases and J lost 0, with 15 bases in between. DNA for the CDR3: TGCAGTGCTTTCAAAACCGGGGGTAGCACAGATACGCAGTATTTT. Translating gives CSAFKTGGSTDTQYF.

The chain links TRBV6-1 to TRBJ1-5; TRBD1 might be the D (5 bases). V was clipped by 5 bases and J by 3 bases, with 8 bases between them. The CDR3 totals 13 residues. CDR1 MNHNS and CDR2 SASEGT come from the germline V gene. CDR3 coding DNA: TGTGCCAGCAGTCGAGGGGACAATCAGCCCCAGCATTTT. It yields the protein CASSRGDNQPQHF.

V is TRBV18 and J is TRBJ1-3; no definite D call. CDR1 KGHSH and CDR2 LQKENI come from the germline V gene. Trimming removed 2 bases at V and 4 bases at J, with 12 bases between. There are 15 residues in the CDR3. The CDR3 spells CASSPTHSGGNTIYF. The CDR3, as DNA: TGTGCCAGCTCACCAACCCACTCAGGAGGAAACACCATATATTTT. Based on the CDR3 plus reference TRBV18 and TRBJ1-3, the full variable domain is NAGVMQNPRHLVRRRGQEARLRCSPMKGHSHVYWYRQLPEEGLKFMVYLQKENIIDESGMPKERFSAEFPKEGPSILRIQQVVRGDSAAYFCASSPTHSGGNTIYFGEGSWLTVV.

This clonotype was counted a few times. V and J are TRBV19 and TRBJ1-6, with D unclear. Trimming took off 4 bases at V and 8 bases at J, with 9 bases between the two ends. Germline CDR1 is LNHDA and CDR2 is SQIVND (reference sequence). CDR3 length: 13 residues. The CDR3 spells CASSKVGDSPLHF. In DNA form, the CDR3 reads TGTGCCAGTAGTAAAGTCGGGGATTCACCCCTCCACTTT.

This clonotype was seen a few times. The chain employs TRBV6-5 and TRBJ2-5; D not certain. The germline gives CDR1 MNHEY, CDR2 SVGAGI. This CDR3 is 17 amino acids long. V shed 0 bases and J shed 4 bases, with 18 bases lying between them. Here the CDR3 DNA reads TGTGCCAGCAGTTACTCGAGGTTAGACTCGGGCACAGAGACCCAGTACTTC. The encoded protein is CASSYSRLDSGTETQYF.

The chain is built from TRBV20-1 and TRBJ2-7; 11 nucleotides align to TRBD1. Germline-derived CDR1 and CDR2 are DFQATT and SNEGSKA (reference sequence). CDR3 length: 12 residues. Trimming cost V 5 bases and J 7 bases; bases outside gene matches: 4. The CDR3: CSAWTGGGEQYF. DNA for the CDR3: TGCAGTGCTTGGACAGGGGGCGGTGAGCAGTACTTC.

This chain connects TRBV15 to TRBJ2-2; D is uncertain. Deletions cut 1 base from V and 1 base from J, with 13 bases between. CDR1 is LNHNV and CDR2 is YYDKDF in the germline V gene (reference sequence). This CDR3 is 17 amino acids long. The CDR3 DNA reads as TGTGCCACCAGCAGAGTGGCCAAAACAGTGAACACCGGGGAGCTGTTTTTT. Translating gives CATSRVAKTVNTGELFF.

The chain joins TRBV20-1 to TRBJ2-5; D possibly matches TRBD1 or TRBD2 (5 bases each). V gave up 2 bases and J gave up 4 bases, with 8 bases separating them. CDR3 length equals 12 residues. Germline CDR1 DFQATT, CDR2 SNEGSKA (reference sequence). The CDR3 loop reads CSARFGGETQYF. In DNA, the CDR3 is TGCAGTGCTAGATTTGGGGGAGAGACCCAGTACTTC.

This clonotype was detected only a few times. This chain connects TRBV2 to TRBJ1-2; D may be TRBD1 (5 bases). The CDR3 length is 12 residues. Looked up from germline, CDR1 is SNHLY and CDR2 is FYNNEI. V lost 2 bases and J 8 bases, leaving 9 bases between the germline ends. CDR3 DNA: TGTGCCAGCAGTGAAAATGGGGACGGCTACACCTTC. This codes for CASSENGDGYTF.

Only one count was recorded for this clonotype. The CDR3 DNA is TGTGCCAGCAGCTTATTGGGGGGGACAGGGAACACCGGGGAGCTGTTTTTT. Protein product: CASSLLGGTGNTGELFF. The chain couples TRBV7-3 to TRBJ2-2; the D gene is possibly TRBD1 (8 bases). The CDR3 loop spans 17 amino acids. Trimming stripped 2 bases from V and 1 base from J, with 14 bases between. CDR1 is SGHTA and CDR2 is FQGTGA in the germline V gene.

This chain joins TRBV5-1 and TRBJ1-1; D not certain. Germline V lookup: CDR1 SGHRS, CDR2 YFSETQ. The CDR3 is 13 residues long. V was shortened by 3 bases and J by 2 bases, with 8 bases between the two germline ends. The CDR3 DNA follows: TGCGCCAGCAGCTACGACAAAAACACTGAAGCTTTCTTT. This gives the protein CASSYDKNTEAFF.

The genes are TRBV4-1 and TRBJ1-1, with unresolved D. The CDR3 length is 16 residues. Germline V gives CDR1 MGHRA, CDR2 YSYEKL. The V gene lost 4 bases and the J gene lost 4 bases, with 19 bases spanning the gap. CDR3 sequence reads: CASSPTVTEIPTEAFF. Written as DNA, the CDR3 is TGCGCCAGCAGCCCCACAGTTACAGAGATCCCCACTGAAGCTTTCTTT.

The CDR3 DNA is TGCAGTGCTACGAAGGGGCCCCCAGATACGCAGTATTTT. Translation gives CSATKGPPDTQYF. This rearrangement joins TRBV20-1 to TRBJ2-3; tentative D call: TRBD1 (5 bases). There are 13 residues in the CDR3. V was shortened by 4 bases and J by 4 bases, with 12 bases between the two germline ends. The germline CDR1 and CDR2 sequences are DFQATT and SNEGSKA (reference sequence).

This clonotype was observed once. The chain uses TRBV6-2 or TRBV6-3 and TRBJ1-5; TRBD1 might be the D (5 bases). V dropped 6 bases and J dropped 4 bases, with 28 bases sitting between them. The germline V gene encodes CDR1 MNHEY and CDR2 SVGEGT. CDR3 length: 19 amino acids. The DNA for the CDR3 is TGTGCCAGCAGCCGACAGTCCGACAGTGTCATAACCCTAAATCAGCCCCAGCATTTT. This translates into CASSRQSDSVITLNQPQHF.

This clonotype is labeled large. The chain is built from TRBV19 and TRBJ2-2; 8 bases align to TRBD1. The CDR3 loop spans 14 amino acids. The ends lost 5 bases at V and 6 bases at J; junction bases unmatched: 5. Germline V lookup: CDR1 LNHDA, CDR2 SQIVND (reference sequence). CDR3 amino acids: CASSLTGVAGELFF. CDR3 sequence (DNA): TGTGCCAGTAGTCTGACAGGGGTCGCCGGGGAGCTGTTTTTT.

V gene TRBV20-1 combines with J gene TRBJ2-3; 8 nucleotides line up with TRBD2. CDR1 DFQATT and CDR2 SNEGSKA come from the germline V gene (reference sequence). V was pared by 5 bases and J by 1 base, with 5 bases of the junction left unmatched. This CDR3 comprises 14 residues. The chain's CDR3 is CSAEGLVGTDTQYF. The CDR3 coding sequence is TGCAGTGCTGAGGGACTAGTGGGCACAGATACGCAGTATTTT.

The J gene is TRBJ1-2, the V gene TRBV6-1, with unresolved D. The CDR3 is 15 amino acids. Trimming left V 3 bases short and J 4 bases short, with 15 bases between. Germline CDR1 MNHNS, CDR2 SASEGT. The CDR3 spells CASSDRHSERYGYTF. The CDR3 DNA follows: TGTGCCAGCAGTGACAGACATTCCGAGCGCTATGGCTACACCTTC.

This clonotype came up a few times. The chain has TRBV20-1 and TRBJ2-5; 7 bases match TRBD1. Trimming cost V 3 bases and J 5 bases; bases outside gene matches: 6. Germline lookup yields CDR1 DFQATT and CDR2 SNEGSKA (reference sequence). The CDR3 sequence is 13 residues long. As DNA, the CDR3 is TGCAGTGCTAGGACGGGACAGATGGAGACCCAGTACTTC. Translating gives CSARTGQMETQYF.

The chain has TRBV6-1 and TRBJ1-2, with D hard to call. CDR3 length equals 14 residues. Germline CDR1 MNHNS, CDR2 SASEGT. V lost 6 bases to trimming and J lost 4 bases, with 15 bases between them. CDR3 amino acids: CASRPPEVGYGYTF. CDR3 in DNA: TGTGCCAGCAGACCCCCGGAGGTGGGCTATGGCTACACCTTC.

The V and J genes are TRBV27 and TRBJ1-1; D not resolved. CDR3 size: 13 residues. Germline values: CDR1 MNHEY, CDR2 SMNVEV (reference sequence). Between the trimmed V and J ends, which lost 8 bases and 3 bases, there was a span of 13 bases. CDR3 sequence: CASAPGWDTEAFF. In nucleotides, the CDR3 is TGTGCCAGCGCCCCGGGGTGGGACACTGAAGCTTTCTTT.

This chain joins TRBV11-2 and TRBJ1-4; D is ambiguous. Trimming removed 4 bases at V and 3 bases at J, with 12 bases between. The germline CDR1 and CDR2 sequences are SGHAT and FQNNGV. The CDR3 contains 15 residues. CDR3 sequence (DNA): TGTGCCAGCAGCTCCCGATCGGGATCTAATGAAAAACTGTTTTTT. Encoded protein: CASSSRSGSNEKLFF.